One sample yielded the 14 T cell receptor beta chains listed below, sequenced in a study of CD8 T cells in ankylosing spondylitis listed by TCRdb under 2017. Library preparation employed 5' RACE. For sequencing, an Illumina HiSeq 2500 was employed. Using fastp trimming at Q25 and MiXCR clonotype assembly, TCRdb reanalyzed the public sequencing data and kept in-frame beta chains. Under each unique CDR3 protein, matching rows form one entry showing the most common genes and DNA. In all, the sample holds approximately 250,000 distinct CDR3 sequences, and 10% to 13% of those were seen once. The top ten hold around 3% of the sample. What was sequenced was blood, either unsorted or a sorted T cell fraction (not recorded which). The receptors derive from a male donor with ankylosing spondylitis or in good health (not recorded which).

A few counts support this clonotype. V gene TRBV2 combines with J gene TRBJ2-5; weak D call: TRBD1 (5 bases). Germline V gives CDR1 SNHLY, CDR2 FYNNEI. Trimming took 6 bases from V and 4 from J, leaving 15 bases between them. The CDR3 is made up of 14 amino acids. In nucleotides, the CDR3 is TGTGCCAGCAGCCCTCAAAGGGGCTCAGAGACCCAGTACTTC. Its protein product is CASSPQRGSETQYF.

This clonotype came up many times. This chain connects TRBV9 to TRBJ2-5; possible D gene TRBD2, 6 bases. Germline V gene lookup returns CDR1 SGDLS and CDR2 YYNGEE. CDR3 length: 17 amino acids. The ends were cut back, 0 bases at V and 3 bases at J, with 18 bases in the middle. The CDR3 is CASSVAAPGRGKETQYF. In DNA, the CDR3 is TGTGCCAGCAGCGTAGCGGCCCCCGGGCGGGGAAAAGAGACCCAGTACTTC.

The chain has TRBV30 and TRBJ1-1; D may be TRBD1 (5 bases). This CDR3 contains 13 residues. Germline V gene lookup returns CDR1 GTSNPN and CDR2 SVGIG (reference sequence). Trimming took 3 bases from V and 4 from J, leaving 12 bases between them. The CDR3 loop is CAWRDMGGTEAFF. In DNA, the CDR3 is TGTGCCTGGAGGGACATGGGTGGCACTGAAGCTTTCTTT.

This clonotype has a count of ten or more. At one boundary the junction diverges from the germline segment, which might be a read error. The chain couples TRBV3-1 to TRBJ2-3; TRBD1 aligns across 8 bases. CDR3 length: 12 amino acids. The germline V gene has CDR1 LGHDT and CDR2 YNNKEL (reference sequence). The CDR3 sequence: CASSQPGTGNIF. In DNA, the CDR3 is TGTGCCAGCAGCCAACCCGGGACAGGCAACATTTTT.

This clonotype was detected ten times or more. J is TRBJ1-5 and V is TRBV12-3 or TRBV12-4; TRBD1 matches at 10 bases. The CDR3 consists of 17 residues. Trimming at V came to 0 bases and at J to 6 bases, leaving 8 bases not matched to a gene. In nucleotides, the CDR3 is TGTGCCAGCAGTTTAGCGCCCTCGACAGGGGGCTTTCAGCCCCAGCATTTT. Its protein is CASSLAPSTGGFQPQHF.

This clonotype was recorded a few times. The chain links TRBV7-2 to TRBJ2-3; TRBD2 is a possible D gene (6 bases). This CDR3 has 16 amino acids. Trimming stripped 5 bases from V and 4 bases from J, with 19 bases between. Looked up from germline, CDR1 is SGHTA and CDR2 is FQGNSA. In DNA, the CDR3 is TGTGCCAGCAGCCGACGGGACTCAAGGAGGGCAGATACGCAGTATTTT. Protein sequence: CASSRRDSRRADTQYF.

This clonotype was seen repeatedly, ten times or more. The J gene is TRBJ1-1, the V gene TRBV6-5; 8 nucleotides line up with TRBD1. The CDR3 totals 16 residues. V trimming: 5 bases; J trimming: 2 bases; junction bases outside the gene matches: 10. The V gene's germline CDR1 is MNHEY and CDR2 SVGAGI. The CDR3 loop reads CASSLLGQGINTEAFF. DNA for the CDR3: TGTGCCAGCAGTCTACTCGGACAGGGCATTAACACTGAAGCTTTCTTT.

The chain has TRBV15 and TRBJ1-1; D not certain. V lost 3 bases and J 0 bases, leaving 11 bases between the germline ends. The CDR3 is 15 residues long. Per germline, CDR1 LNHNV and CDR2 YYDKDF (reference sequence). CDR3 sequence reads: CATSSVRPMNTEAFF. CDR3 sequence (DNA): TGTGCCACCAGCAGCGTCCGGCCCATGAACACTGAAGCTTTCTTT.

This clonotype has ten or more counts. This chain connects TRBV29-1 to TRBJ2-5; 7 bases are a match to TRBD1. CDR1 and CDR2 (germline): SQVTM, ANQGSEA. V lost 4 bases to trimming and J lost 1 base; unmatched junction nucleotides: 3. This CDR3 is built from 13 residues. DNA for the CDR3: TGCAGCGTTGCAGGACAGGCCCAAGAGACCCAGTACTTC. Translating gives CSVAGQAQETQYF.

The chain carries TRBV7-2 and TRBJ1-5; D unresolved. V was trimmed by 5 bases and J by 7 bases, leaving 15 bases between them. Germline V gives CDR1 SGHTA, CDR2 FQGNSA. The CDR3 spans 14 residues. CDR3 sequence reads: CASSRDGSVQPQHF. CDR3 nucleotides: TGTGCCAGCAGCCGTGACGGGAGTGTGCAGCCCCAGCATTTT. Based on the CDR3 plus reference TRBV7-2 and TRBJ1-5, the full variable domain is GAGVSQSPSNKVTEKGKDVELRCDPISGHTALYWYRQSLGQGLEFLIYFQGNSAPDKSGLPSDRFSAERTGGSVSTLTIQRTQQEDSAVYLCASSRDGSVQPQHFGDGTRLSIL.

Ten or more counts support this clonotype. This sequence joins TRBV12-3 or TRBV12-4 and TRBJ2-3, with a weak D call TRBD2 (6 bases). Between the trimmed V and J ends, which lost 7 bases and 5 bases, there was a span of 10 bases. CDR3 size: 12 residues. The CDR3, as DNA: TGTGCCAGCAACCAAGCGGGAGATACGCAGTATTTT. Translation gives CASNQAGDTQYF.

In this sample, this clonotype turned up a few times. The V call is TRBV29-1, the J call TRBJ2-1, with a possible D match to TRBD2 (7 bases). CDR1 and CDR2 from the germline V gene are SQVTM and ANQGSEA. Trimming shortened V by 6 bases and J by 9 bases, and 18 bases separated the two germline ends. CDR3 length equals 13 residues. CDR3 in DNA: TGCAGCGTCAACAGGGAGGGTCCACCTGAGCAGTTCTTC. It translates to CSVNREGPPEQFF.

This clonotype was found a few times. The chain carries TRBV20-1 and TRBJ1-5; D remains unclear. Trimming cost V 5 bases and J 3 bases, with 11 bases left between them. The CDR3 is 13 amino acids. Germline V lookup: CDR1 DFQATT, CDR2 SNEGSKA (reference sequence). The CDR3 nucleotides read TGCAGTGCTTTTCAGAGTCTCAATCAGCCCCAGCATTTT. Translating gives CSAFQSLNQPQHF.

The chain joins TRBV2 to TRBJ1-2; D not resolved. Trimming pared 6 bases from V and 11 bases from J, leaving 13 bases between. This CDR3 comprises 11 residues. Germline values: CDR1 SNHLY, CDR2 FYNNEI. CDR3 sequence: CASRSVVGYTF. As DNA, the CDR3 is TGTGCCAGCAGGTCGGTTGTGGGATACACCTTC.